This T cell receptor (beta chain) was recovered during a study of graft-versus-host responses after intestinal transplantation. Study-level information: Anti-thymocyte globulin served as induction for all recipients, who then took tacrolimus and steroids for about three years. Study findings and constraints: Across patients carrying graft-donor T cell macrochimerism, allografts held high graft-versus-host to host-versus-graft clonal ratios.

V lost 3 bases, J lost 0 bases, and 9 bases lay in between. The CDR3 length is 14 residues. From germline, CDR1 is MNHEY and CDR2 SMNVEV (reference sequence). The protocol was immunoSEQ multiplex PCR, while the TCRdb copy is restricted to in-frame clones and leaves out a portion. The sample includes some 62,000 clones, 90% of them seen just once. On this clone: Its antigen is unidentified.

J is TRBJ2-7 and V is TRBV27; D is undetermined. The sequenced sample was unstimulated CD8+ T cells sorted from spleen or lymph node cells, obtained before transplant. This receptor was obtained from a human donor who was the organ donor for an intestinal transplant. The CDR3 loop reads CASSFAAHSYEQYF. Here the CDR3 DNA reads TGTGCCAGCAGTTTCGCTGCGCACTCCTACGAGCAGTACTTC.